The rows below give T cell receptor beta chains drawn from one sample of a study of cytomegalovirus exposure and HLA in healthy donors. The protocol was immunoSEQ multiplex PCR, while the TCRdb copy is restricted to in-frame clones and leaves out a portion. The sample contains about 190,000 clones, 74% of which appear only once. Input material: PBMCs. These receptors all stem from a woman between 25 and 40 years old in good health and CMV-seropositive. CDR3s include the opening cysteine and the closing phenylalanine or tryptophan. The D gene is left open where the match is weak. The size entry is marked missing in some rows and otherwise reads once, few, many or a size class.

j_gene	abundance	d_gene	len	v_gene	CDR3aa	CDR3nt
TRBJ2-7	.	TRBD2	13	TRBV7-2	CATAASGRYEQYF	TGTGCCACGGCGGCTAGCGGGAGGTACGAGCAGTACTTC
TRBJ1-2	.	TRBD1	13	TRBV28	CASKTQGAQGYTF	TGTGCCAGCAAAACACAGGGGGCGCAGGGCTACACCTTC
TRBJ2-2	.	.	16	TRBV5-1	CASRSPGAGNTGELFF	TGCGCCAGCAGGTCGCCGGGAGCGGGGAACACCGGGGAGCTGTTTTTT
TRBJ1-5	.	.	14	TRBV7-8	CASSALRGNQPQHF	TGTGCCAGCAGCGCTCTCCGGGGGAATCAGCCCCAGCATTTT
TRBJ2-7	.	.	16	TRBV5-1	CASSLKEDFNFQEQYF	TGCGCCAGCAGCCTCAAAGAGGACTTTAATTTCCAGGAACAGTACTTC
TRBJ2-7	.	.	13	TRBV10-2	CASSGDNSYEQYF	TGCGCCAGCAGTGGGGACAACTCCTACGAGCAGTACTTC
TRBJ2-5	.	TRBD1	16	TRBV7-2	CASSQGAGRWVETQYF	TGTGCCAGCAGCCAGGGGGCGGGGAGGTGGGTAGAGACCCAGTACTTC
TRBJ2-7	.	.	16	TRBV25-1	CASSFTGHSGAYEQYF	TGTGCCAGCAGTTTTACGGGACATTCAGGGGCATACGAGCAGTACTTC
TRBJ1-5	.	.	16	TRBV28	CASSLGGAGSNQPQHF	TGTGCCAGCAGTTTAGGAGGGGCAGGGAGTAATCAGCCCCAGCATTTT
TRBJ2-7	.	TRBD1	14	TRBV5-1	CASSLGQGPYEQYF	TGCGCCAGCAGCTTGGGACAGGGTCCCTACGAGCAGTACTTC
TRBJ2-7	.	TRBD1	14	TRBV5-4	CASSMGQGVYEQYF	TGTGCCAGCAGCATGGGACAGGGGGTATACGAGCAGTACTTC
TRBJ1-2	.	TRBD1	15	TRBV6-1	CASRERQGAGYGYTF	TGTGCCAGCAGAGAAAGACAGGGGGCGGGCTATGGCTACACCTTC
TRBJ2-1	.	.	14	TRBV5-1	CASSLGASYNEQFF	TGCGCCAGCAGCTTGGGAGCTAGTTACAATGAGCAGTTCTTC
TRBJ2-1	.	TRBD1	15	TRBV11-2	CASSSRTGTRNEQFF	TGTGCCAGCAGCTCCCGGACAGGGACAAGGAATGAGCAGTTCTTC
TRBJ2-3	.	.	15	TRBV2	CASSVRFSEADTQYF	TGTGCCAGCAGTGTTCGGTTCAGCGAGGCAGATACGCAGTATTTT
TRBJ1-1	once	.	12	TRBV7-9	CSSSFQGTEAFF	TGTTCCAGCAGTTTCCAGGGGACTGAAGCTTTCTTT
TRBJ2-1	once	.	16	TRBV15	CATSREGSGVYDEQFF	TGTGCCACCAGCAGAGAAGGATCGGGAGTCTACGATGAGCAGTTCTTC
TRBJ2-7	.	TRBD1	16	TRBV19	CASSLGQGLLSYEQYF	TGTGCCAGTAGTCTTGGACAGGGGCTACTCTCCTACGAGCAGTACTTC
TRBJ1-3	.	.	16	TRBV9	CASDTGTPDSGNTIYF	TGTGCCAGCGACACCGGGACACCCGACTCTGGAAACACCATATATTTT
TRBJ1-5	.	.	17	TRBV28	CASSVDWLGGNKQPQHF	TGTGCCAGCTCTGTTGACTGGTTAGGGGGAAACAAACAGCCCCAGCATTTT
TRBJ2-2	.	.	20	TRBV7-8	CASSFKGSSAFLLNTGELFF	TGTGCCAGCAGCTTTAAGGGGTCTAGCGCCTTTCTCTTGAACACCGGGGAGCTGTTTTTT
TRBJ2-7	.	.	13	TRBV7-9	CASSPPRDYEQYF	TGTGCCAGCAGCCCCCCCAGGGACTACGAGCAGTACTTC